Following are 19 T cell receptor beta chains from one sample sequenced in a study of blood T cell repertoires in COVID-19. Here immunoSEQ multiplex PCR was the method, and the copy in TCRdb shows in-frame clones only, minus some. The table shows approximately 140,000 clones, with more than 70% occurring only once. The sample consisted of PBMCs or T cells enriched from blood (not recorded which). The receptor source for this set is a man between 35 and 55 years old with acute COVID-19.

The genes are TRBV30 and TRBJ2-5; D not certain. V dropped 0 bases and J dropped 1 base, with 6 bases sitting between them. The germline gives CDR1 GTSNPN, CDR2 SVGIG (reference sequence). The CDR3 covers 13 residues. CDR3 sequence (DNA): TGTGCCTGGAGTGTGAACACCCAAGAGACCCAGTACTTC. Translation gives CAWSVNTQETQYF.

This chain connects TRBV2 to TRBJ1-5; D perhaps matches TRBD1 (5 bases). This CDR3 spans 15 amino acids. Deletions cut 2 bases from V and 1 base from J, with 9 bases between. Per the germline V gene, CDR1 is SNHLY and CDR2 is FYNNEI. The CDR3 reads CASSEQGSSNQPQHF. CDR3 sequence (DNA): TGTGCCAGCAGTGAACAGGGTTCCAGCAATCAGCCCCAGCATTTT.

This clone has more than one count but fewer than ten. The chain joins TRBV19 to TRBJ2-3; D is undetermined. The CDR3 is 15 amino acids. The V end lost 3 bases, the J end lost 0 bases, and 10 bases lay between the germline ends. Germline CDR1 and CDR2: LNHDA and SQIVND (reference sequence). The CDR3 DNA follows: TGTGCCAGTAGTATGGCAGCGACTAGCACAGATACGCAGTATTTT. Amino acid sequence: CASSMAATSTDTQYF.

The CDR3 region has the DNA TGTGCCAGCAGAATCACAGGGGCCTCTAATTCACCCCTCCACTTT. Amino acid sequence: CASRITGASNSPLHF. V is TRBV6-5 and J is TRBJ1-6, with TRBD1 matching over 7 bases. CDR3 size: 15 residues. The V and J ends lost 6 bases and 6 bases, in that order; junction bases with no gene match: 8. Germline CDR1 is MNHEY and CDR2 is SVGAGI.

The chain combines TRBV6-5 with TRBJ2-7; D is perhaps TRBD2 (7 bases). This CDR3 is built from 14 residues. Trimming took 3 bases from V and 3 from J, leaving 12 bases between them. Germline V gene sequence: CDR1 MNHEY, CDR2 SVGAGI. The CDR3 nucleotides read TGTGCCAGCAGTTATTTAGGGGGGGTCTACGAGCAGTACTTC. Protein product: CASSYLGGVYEQYF.

The V call is TRBV9, the J call TRBJ2-3; 7 positions agree with TRBD2. V gave up 4 bases and J gave up 1 base; unmatched junction bases: 6. Germline V gives CDR1 SGDLS, CDR2 YYNGEE. The length of the CDR3 is 15 residues. The CDR3 DNA reads TGTGCCAGCAGCAAAATCCGGGGGGGCACAGATACGCAGTATTTT. Translation gives CASSKIRGGTDTQYF.

This clone was picked up one time. The V and J genes are TRBV19 and TRBJ1-1, with D possibly TRBD1 on 5 matching bases. Germline lookup yields CDR1 LNHDA and CDR2 SQIVND (reference sequence). This CDR3 is built from 13 residues. Trimming removed 5 bases at V and 0 bases at J, with 7 bases between. CDR3 sequence reads: CASSGGVNTEAFF. Here the CDR3 DNA reads TGTGCCAGTAGTGGAGGGGTGAACACTGAAGCTTTCTTT.

The chain joins TRBV9 to TRBJ2-1; the match to TRBD1 covers 8 bases. CDR3 size: 16 residues. The V and J ends lost 2 bases and 4 bases, in that order; junction bases with no gene match: 8. Germline V gives CDR1 SGDLS, CDR2 YYNGEE. CDR3 nucleotides: TGTGCCAGCAGCGTTTCAGGGGGCTGGGAATACAATGAGCAGTTCTTC. This gives the protein CASSVSGGWEYNEQFF.

This chain links TRBV28 with TRBJ1-3, with D tentatively TRBD1 (5 bases). The CDR3 runs 14 residues. The ends were cut back, 4 bases at V and 7 bases at J, with 14 bases in the middle. Per germline, CDR1 MDHEN and CDR2 SYDVKM. CDR3 DNA sequence: TGTGCCAGCAGTTCACCGTGGAGGGGTAACACCATATATTTT. This encodes CASSSPWRGNTIYF.

V is TRBV30 and J is TRBJ2-1; 9 bases are a match to TRBD1. The CDR3 length is 14 residues. The V segment lost 7 bases and the J segment 4 bases; nucleotides outside the gene matches: 8. CDR1 and CDR2 (germline): GTSNPN, SVGIG (reference sequence). The CDR3 DNA reads as TGTGCCTCTCACCCCGGGACAGGGTACAATGAGCAGTTCTTC. As protein: CASHPGTGYNEQFF.

The genes are TRBV21-1 and TRBJ1-5; the DNA was not used to check the table's D call, TRBD1. TRBV21-1 corresponds to a pseudogene. The CDR3 consists of 13 residues. The DNA of the CDR3 is TGTGCCAGCAGCCGCTACAGGGGACAGCCCCAGCATTTT. Residues: CASSRYRGQPQHF.

This chain joins TRBV19 and TRBJ1-1; no reliable D call. The CDR3 covers 13 residues. CDR1 and CDR2 from the germline V gene are LNHDA and SQIVND (reference sequence). With 8 bases removed from V and 0 bases from J, the gap between germline ends came to 10 bases. Here the CDR3 DNA reads TGTGCCAGTGGACTCAGCATGAACACTGAAGCTTTCTTT. Its translation is CASGLSMNTEAFF.

V and J are TRBV14 and TRBJ2-7; 7 nucleotides agree with TRBD2. The CDR3 runs 18 residues. Germline lookup yields CDR1 SGHDN and CDR2 FVKESK. The J segment lost 0 bases and the V segment lost 0 bases, leaving 11 bases of the junction unmatched. CDR3 sequence: CASSQDVWKRTSSYEQYF. The CDR3 bases are TGTGCCAGCAGCCAAGATGTATGGAAACGGACTAGCTCCTACGAGCAGTACTTC.

J is TRBJ1-1 and V is TRBV4-2, with D tentatively TRBD1 (5 bases). The CDR3 consists of 14 residues. Germline V lookup: CDR1 LGHNA, CDR2 YNFKEQ. V was cut by 1 base and J by 1 base, with 7 bases left in between. The CDR3 sequence is CASSQVGGNTEAFF. CDR3 in DNA: TGTGCCAGCAGCCAAGTGGGGGGGAACACTGAAGCTTTCTTT.

The chain has TRBV6-5 and TRBJ1-6, with D possibly being TRBD1 (6 bases). Looked up from germline, CDR1 is MNHEY and CDR2 is SVGAGI. The V and J ends lost 6 bases and 9 bases respectively, with 18 bases between them. The CDR3 spans 15 residues. The CDR3 protein is CASSPRGLGPSPLHF. The CDR3 nucleotides read TGTGCCAGCAGCCCCAGGGGCTTGGGTCCTTCACCCCTCCACTTT.

The gene calls are TRBV19 and TRBJ2-2; 9 bases are shared with TRBD1. Germline CDR1 reads LNHDA; CDR2 reads SQIVND (reference sequence). The CDR3 spans 16 residues. V was clipped by 5 bases and J by 5 bases; unmatched bases: 9. The CDR3 region has the DNA TGTGCCAGTAGTCCACGGGACAGGGCTACGACCGGGGAGCTGTTTTTT. Its protein product is CASSPRDRATTGELFF.

The rearrangement links TRBV5-1 to TRBJ2-1, with 11 bases matching TRBD1. Germline-derived CDR1 and CDR2 are SGHRS and YFSETQ. V lost 0 bases and J lost 8; bases outside the gene matches: 10. This CDR3 is 17 amino acids long. DNA of the CDR3: TGCGCCAGCAGCTTGGGGACCGGGACAGGGGGTGGGGATGAGCAGTTCTTC. It is translated as CASSLGTGTGGGDEQFF.

V and J are TRBV7-6 and TRBJ2-3, with TRBD2 matching over 11 bases. V was clipped by 4 bases and J by 5 bases; unmatched bases: 8. Germline V lookup: CDR1 SGHVS, CDR2 FNYEAQ. The CDR3 covers 16 residues. The CDR3 here is CASSYGVAGGRDTQYF. CDR3 DNA: TGTGCCAGCAGCTACGGGGTAGCGGGAGGGAGAGATACGCAGTATTTT.

This sequence joins TRBV4-1 and TRBJ2-1; TRBD1 matches 7 bases. J lost 0 bases, V lost 4 bases, and 6 bases had no gene match. There are 16 residues in the CDR3. Germline CDR1 reads MGHRA; CDR2 reads YSYEKL. CDR3 in DNA: TGCGCCAGCAGCCCCAGTCGGGACAGCTCCTACAATGAGCAGTTCTTC. Residues: CASSPSRDSSYNEQFF.